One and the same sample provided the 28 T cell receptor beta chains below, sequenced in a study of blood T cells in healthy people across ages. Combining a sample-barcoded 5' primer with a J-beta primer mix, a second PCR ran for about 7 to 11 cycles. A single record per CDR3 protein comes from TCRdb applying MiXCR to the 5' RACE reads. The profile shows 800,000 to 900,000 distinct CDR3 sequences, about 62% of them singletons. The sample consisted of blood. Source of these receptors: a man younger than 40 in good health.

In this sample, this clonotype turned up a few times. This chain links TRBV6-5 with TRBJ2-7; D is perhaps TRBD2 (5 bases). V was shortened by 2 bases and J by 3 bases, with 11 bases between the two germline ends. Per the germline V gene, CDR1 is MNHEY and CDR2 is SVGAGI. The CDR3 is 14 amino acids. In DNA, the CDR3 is TGTGCCAGCAGTTACCGGGGTATTGGCTACGAGCAGTACTTC. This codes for CASSYRGIGYEQYF.

The CDR3 DNA reads TGCACCAGCAGCCAAGGAGGCCGCGGGTCCGGGGAGCTGTTTTTT. It translates to CTSSQGGRGSGELFF. The V call is TRBV1, the J call TRBJ2-2; the table gives TRBD2 as D, unverified against the DNA. TRBV1 is termed a pseudogene. The CDR3 is 15 residues long.

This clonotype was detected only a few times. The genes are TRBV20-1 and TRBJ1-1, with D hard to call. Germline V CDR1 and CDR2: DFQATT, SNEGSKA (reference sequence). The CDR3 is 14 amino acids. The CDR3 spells CSPNSGSRNTEAFF. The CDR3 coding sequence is TGCAGCCCCAATTCCGGGTCGAGGAACACTGAAGCTTTCTTT.

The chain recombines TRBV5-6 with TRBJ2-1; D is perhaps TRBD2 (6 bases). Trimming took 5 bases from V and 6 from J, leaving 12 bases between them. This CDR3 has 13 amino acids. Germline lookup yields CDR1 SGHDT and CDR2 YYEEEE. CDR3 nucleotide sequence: TGTGCCAGCAGATCTACTAGCCTCAATGAGCAGTTCTTC. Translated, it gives CASRSTSLNEQFF.

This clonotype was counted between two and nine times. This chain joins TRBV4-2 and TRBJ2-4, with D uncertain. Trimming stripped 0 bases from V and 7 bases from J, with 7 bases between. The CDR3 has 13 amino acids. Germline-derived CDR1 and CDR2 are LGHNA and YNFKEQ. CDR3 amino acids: CASSQDDSNIQYF. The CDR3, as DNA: TGTGCCAGCAGCCAAGATGATTCGAACATTCAGTACTTC.

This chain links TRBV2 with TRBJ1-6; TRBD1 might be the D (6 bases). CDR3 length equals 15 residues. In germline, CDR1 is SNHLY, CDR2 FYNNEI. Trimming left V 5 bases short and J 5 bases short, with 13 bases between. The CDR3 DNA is TGTGCCAGCAGTACAGCGGGGGCGGATAATTCACCCCTCCACTTT. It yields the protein CASSTAGADNSPLHF.

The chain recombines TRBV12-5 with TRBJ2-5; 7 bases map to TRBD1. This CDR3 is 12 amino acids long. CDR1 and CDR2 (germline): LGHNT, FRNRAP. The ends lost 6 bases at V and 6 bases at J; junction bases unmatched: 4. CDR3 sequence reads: CASGTGWQTQYF. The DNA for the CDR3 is TGTGCTAGTGGGACAGGGTGGCAGACCCAGTACTTC.

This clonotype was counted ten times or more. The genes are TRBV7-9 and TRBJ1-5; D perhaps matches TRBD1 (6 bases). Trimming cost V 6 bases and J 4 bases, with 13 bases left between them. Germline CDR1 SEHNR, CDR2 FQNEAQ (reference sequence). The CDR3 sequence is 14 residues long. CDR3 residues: CASSNYRENQPQHF. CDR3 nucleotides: TGTGCCAGCAGTAATTACAGGGAGAATCAGCCCCAGCATTTT.

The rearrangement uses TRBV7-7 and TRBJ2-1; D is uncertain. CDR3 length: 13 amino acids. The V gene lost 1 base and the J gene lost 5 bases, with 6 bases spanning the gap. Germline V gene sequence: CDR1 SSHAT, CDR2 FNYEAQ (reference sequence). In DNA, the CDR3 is TGTGCCAGCAGCTTAGTTGGGAACAATGAGCAGTTCTTC. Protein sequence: CASSLVGNNEQFF. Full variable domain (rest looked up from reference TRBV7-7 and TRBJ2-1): GAGVSQSPRYKVTKRGQDVTLRCDPISSHATLYWYQQALGQGPEFLTYFNYEAQPDKSGLPSDRFSAERPEGSISTLTIQRTEQRDSAMYRCASSLVGNNEQFFGPGTRLTVL.

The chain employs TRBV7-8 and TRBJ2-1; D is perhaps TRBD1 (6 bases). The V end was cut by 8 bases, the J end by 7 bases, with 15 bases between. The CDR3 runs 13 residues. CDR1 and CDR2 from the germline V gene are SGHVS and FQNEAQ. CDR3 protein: CASSVDSMNEQFF. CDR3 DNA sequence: TGTGCCAGCTCAGTGGACAGTATGAATGAGCAGTTCTTC.

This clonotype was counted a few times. The CDR3, as DNA: TGCAGTGCCCTCGGGACCGGCGGGAATGAGCAGTTCTTC. This codes for CSALGTGGNEQFF. This sequence joins TRBV20-1 and TRBJ2-1, with D tentatively TRBD1 or TRBD2 (5 bases each). Between the trimmed V and J ends, which lost 6 bases and 7 bases, there was a span of 16 bases. The CDR3 extends over 13 amino acids. Germline CDR1 DFQATT, CDR2 SNEGSKA (reference sequence).

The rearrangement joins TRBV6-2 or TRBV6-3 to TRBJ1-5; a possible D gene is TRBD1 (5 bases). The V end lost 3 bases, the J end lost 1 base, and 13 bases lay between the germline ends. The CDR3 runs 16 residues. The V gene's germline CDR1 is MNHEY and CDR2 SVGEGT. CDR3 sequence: CASSYGAPWSNQPQHF. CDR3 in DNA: TGTGCCAGCAGTTATGGGGCCCCTTGGAGCAATCAGCCCCAGCATTTT.

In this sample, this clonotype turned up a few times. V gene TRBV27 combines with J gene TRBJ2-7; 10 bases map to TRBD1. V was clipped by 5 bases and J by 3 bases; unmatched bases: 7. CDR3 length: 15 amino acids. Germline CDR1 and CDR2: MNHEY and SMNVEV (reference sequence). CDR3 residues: CASSHYWTGGYEQYF. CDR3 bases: TGTGCCAGCAGTCACTACTGGACAGGGGGCTACGAGCAGTACTTC.

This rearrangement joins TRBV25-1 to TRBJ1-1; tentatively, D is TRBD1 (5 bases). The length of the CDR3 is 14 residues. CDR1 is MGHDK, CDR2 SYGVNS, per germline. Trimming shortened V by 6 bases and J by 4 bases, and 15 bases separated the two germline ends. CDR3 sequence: CASRARALGTEAFF. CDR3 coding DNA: TGTGCCAGCAGAGCCAGGGCCCTGGGCACTGAAGCTTTCTTT.

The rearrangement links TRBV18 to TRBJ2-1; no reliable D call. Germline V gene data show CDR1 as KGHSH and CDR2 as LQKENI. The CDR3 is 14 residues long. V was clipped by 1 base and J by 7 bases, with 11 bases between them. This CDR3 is CASSPLSLPNEQFF. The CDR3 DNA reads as TGTGCCAGCTCACCACTGAGCCTCCCAAATGAGCAGTTCTTC.

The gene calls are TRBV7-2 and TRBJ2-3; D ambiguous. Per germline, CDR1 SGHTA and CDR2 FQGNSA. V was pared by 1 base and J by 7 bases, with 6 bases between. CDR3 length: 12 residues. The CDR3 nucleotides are TGTGCCAGCAGCTTAGACGCGCATACGCAGTATTTT. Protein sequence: CASSLDAHTQYF.

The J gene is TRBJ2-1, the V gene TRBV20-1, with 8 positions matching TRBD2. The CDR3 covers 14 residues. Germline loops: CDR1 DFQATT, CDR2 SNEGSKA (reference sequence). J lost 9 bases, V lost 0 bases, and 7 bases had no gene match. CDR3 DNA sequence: TGCAGTGCTAGAGACTTCTTCCGGGAGGGTGAGCAGTTCTTC. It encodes CSARDFFREGEQFF.

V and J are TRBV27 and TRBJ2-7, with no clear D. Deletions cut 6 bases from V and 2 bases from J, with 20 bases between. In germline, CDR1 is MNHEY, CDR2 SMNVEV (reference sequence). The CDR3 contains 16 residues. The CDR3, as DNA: TGTGCCAGCAGCCGGACGGGTTTAGTGGGAACCTACGAGCAGTACTTC. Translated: CASSRTGLVGTYEQYF.

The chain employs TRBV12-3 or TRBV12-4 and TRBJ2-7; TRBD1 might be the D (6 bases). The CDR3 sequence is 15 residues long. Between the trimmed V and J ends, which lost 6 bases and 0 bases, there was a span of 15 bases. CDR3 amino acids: CASSYDRLISYEQYF. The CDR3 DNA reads TGTGCCAGCAGCTACGACAGGTTAATCTCCTACGAGCAGTACTTC.

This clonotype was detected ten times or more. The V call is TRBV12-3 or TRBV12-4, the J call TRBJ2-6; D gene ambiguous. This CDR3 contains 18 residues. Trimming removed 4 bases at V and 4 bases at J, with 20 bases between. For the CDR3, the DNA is TGTGCCAGCAGTTCCGGGTCATTTGGGCTGCGGGGGGCCAACGTCCTGACTTTC. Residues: CASSSGSFGLRGANVLTF.

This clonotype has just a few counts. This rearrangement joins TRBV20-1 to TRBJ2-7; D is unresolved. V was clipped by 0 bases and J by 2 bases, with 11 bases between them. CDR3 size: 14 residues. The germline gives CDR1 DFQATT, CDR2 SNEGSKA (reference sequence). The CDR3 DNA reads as TGCAGTGCTAGAGATGCAGGCAAACCCTACGAGCAGTACTTC. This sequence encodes CSARDAGKPYEQYF.

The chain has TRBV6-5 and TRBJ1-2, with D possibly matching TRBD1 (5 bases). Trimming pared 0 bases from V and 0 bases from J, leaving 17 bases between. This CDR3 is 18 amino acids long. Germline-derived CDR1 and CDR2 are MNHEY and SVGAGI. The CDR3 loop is CASSYSYGGTLANYGYTF. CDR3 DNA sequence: TGTGCCAGCAGTTACTCCTATGGGGGGACTTTAGCTAACTATGGCTACACCTTC.

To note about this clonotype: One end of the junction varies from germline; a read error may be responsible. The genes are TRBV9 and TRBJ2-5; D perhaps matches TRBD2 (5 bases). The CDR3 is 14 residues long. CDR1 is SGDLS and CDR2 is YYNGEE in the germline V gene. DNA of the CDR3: TGTGCCAGCGGCGTAGAGGGCGGTCAAGAGACCCAGTACTTC. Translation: CASGVEGGQETQYF.

The DNA of the CDR3 is TGTGCCAGCAGCTTAGCGAACGGGCCAAATTCACCCCTCCACTTT. Translated: CASSLANGPNSPLHF. The chain links TRBV7-9 to TRBJ1-6, with D uncertain. Germline V gene sequence: CDR1 SEHNR, CDR2 FQNEAQ (reference sequence). The germline V and J ends were trimmed by 0 bases and 7 bases, with 10 bases remaining between them. The CDR3 spans 15 residues.

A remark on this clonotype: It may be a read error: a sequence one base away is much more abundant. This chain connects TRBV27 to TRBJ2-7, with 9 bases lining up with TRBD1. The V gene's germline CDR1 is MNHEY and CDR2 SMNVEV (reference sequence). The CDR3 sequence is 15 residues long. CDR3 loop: CVSSPFQGQGNEQYF. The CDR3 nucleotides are TGTGTCAGCAGCCCCTTCCAGGGACAGGGTAACGAGCAGTACTTC.

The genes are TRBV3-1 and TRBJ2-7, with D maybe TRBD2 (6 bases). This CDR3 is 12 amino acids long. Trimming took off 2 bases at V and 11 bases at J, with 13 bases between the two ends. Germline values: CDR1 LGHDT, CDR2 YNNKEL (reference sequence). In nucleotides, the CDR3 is TGTGCCAGCAGCCAACAGGGAGGTGGGGAGTACTTC. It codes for CASSQQGGGEYF.

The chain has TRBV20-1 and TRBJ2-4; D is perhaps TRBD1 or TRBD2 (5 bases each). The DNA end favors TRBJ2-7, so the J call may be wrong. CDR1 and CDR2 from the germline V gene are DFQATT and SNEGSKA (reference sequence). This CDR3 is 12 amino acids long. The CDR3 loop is CSAWDHSYEQYF. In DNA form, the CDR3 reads TGCAGTGCCTGGGACCACTCCTACGAGCAGTACTTC.

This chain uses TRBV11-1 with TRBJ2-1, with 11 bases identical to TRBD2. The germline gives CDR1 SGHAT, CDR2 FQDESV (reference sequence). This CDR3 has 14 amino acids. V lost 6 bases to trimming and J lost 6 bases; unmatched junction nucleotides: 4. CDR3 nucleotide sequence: TGTGCCAGCAGACCCGGGACTAGCGGCAATGAGCAGTTCTTC. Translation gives CASRPGTSGNEQFF.